This T cell receptor (beta chain) was identified during a study of identical twins. This clonotype was counted a few times. TCRdb passed the 5' RACE reads through MiXCR, listing each CDR3 protein once. The table shows around 670,000 distinct CDR3 sequences, with less than 7% occurring only once. This receptor was identified in a man in his late teens or twenties in good health. The sequenced sample consisted of naive T cells sorted from blood.

CDR3 residues: CASSQEGGVPLNEQFF. In DNA form, the CDR3 reads TGTGCCAGCAGCCAAGAGGGAGGAGTACCCTTAAATGAGCAGTTCTTC. The rearrangement joins TRBV3-1 to TRBJ2-1; D might be TRBD2 (6 bases). The CDR3 totals 16 residues. Trimming cost V 0 bases and J 7 bases, with 16 bases left between them. Per germline, CDR1 LGHDT and CDR2 YNNKEL (reference sequence).